This T cell receptor beta chain was identified in a study of immune heterogeneity within non-small cell lung tumors. Trimming removed 7 bases at V and 4 bases at J, with 11 bases between. There are 12 residues in the CDR3. Germline-derived CDR1 and CDR2 are ENHRY and SYGVKD. Concerning this clonotype: Its antigen remains unidentified.

Multiplex PCR relied on 32 V and 13 J primers to amplify TCR beta CDR3. TCRdb independently ran MiXCR on the multiplex PCR reads; one entry per CDR3 protein. This sample has 3,500 to 5,500 distinct CDR3 sequences; about 22% occur once, and the top ten carry 8% to 10%. Whole-study results and caveats: Locally, T-cell clonality showed a moderate but significant correlation with tumor mutational burden measured at the same site (R about 0.34).

The authors used about 600 ng of bulk tumor genomic DNA per sample as template. Several widely spaced biopsies per primary tumor were taken during surgery. Their non-small cell lung cancer was newly diagnosed and untreated, and the patients underwent curative surgery. Surgery with curative intent was being performed on the donors, who were newly diagnosed non-small cell lung cancer patients. Sample: lung tumor tissue. The receptor was derived from a man between 65 and 79 years old with non-small cell lung cancer. V is TRBV10-3 and J is TRBJ2-7; TRBD1 is a possible D gene (6 bases). In DNA, the CDR3 is TGTGCCATCAAGGACAGCCCATACGAGCAGTACTTC. Residues: CAIKDSPYEQYF.